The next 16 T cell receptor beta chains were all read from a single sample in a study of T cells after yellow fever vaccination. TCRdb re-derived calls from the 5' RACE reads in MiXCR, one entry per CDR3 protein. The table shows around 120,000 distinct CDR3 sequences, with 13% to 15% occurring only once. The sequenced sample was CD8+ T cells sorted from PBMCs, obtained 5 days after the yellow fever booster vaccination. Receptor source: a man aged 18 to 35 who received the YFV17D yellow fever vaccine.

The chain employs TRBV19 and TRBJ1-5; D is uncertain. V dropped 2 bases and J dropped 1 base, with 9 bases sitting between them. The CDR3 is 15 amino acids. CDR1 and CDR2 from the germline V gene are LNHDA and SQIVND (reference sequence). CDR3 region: CASSIRDGSNQPQHF. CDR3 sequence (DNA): TGTGCCAGTAGTATAAGGGATGGGAGCAATCAGCCCCAGCATTTT.

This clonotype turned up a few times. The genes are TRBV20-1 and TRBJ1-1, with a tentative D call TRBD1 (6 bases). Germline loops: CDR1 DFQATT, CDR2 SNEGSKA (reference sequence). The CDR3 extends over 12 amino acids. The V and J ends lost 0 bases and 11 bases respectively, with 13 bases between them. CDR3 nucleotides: TGCAGTGCTAGAGATCGGGGGGCCTGGGCTTTCTTT. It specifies CSARDRGAWAFF.

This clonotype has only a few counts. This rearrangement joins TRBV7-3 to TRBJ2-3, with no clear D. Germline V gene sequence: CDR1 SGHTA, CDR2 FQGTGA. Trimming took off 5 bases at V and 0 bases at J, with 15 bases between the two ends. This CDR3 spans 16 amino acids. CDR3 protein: CASSPSYSPSTDTQYF. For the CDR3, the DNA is TGTGCCAGCAGCCCGTCGTATTCCCCTAGCACAGATACGCAGTATTTT. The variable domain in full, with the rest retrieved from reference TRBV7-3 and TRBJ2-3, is GAGVSQTPSNKVTEKGKYVELRCDPISGHTALYWYRQSLGQGPEFLIYFQGTGAADDSGLPNDRFFAVRPEGSVSTLKIQRTERGDSAVYLCASSPSYSPSTDTQYFGPGTRLTVL.

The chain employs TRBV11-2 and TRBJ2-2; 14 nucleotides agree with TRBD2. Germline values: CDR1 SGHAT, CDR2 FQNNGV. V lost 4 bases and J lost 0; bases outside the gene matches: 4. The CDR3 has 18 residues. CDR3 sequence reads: CASSWGLAGDPNTGELFF. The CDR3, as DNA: TGTGCCAGCAGCTGGGGACTAGCGGGGGATCCGAACACCGGGGAGCTGTTTTTT. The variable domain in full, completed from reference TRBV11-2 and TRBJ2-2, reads EAGVAQSPRYKIIEKRQSVAFWCNPISGHATLYWYQQILGQGPKLLIQFQNNGVVDDSQLPKDRFSAERLKGVDSTLKIQPAKLEDSAVYLCASSWGLAGDPNTGELFFGEGSRLTVL.

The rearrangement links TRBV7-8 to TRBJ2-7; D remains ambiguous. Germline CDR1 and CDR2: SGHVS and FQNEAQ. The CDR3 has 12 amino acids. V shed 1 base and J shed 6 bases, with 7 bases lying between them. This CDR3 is CASSLDWGEQYF. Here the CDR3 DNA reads TGTGCCAGCAGCTTAGACTGGGGCGAGCAGTACTTC.

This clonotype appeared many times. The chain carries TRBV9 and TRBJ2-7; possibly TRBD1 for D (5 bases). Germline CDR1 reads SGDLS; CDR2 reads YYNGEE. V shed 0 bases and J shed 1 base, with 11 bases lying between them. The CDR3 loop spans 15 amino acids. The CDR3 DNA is TGTGCCAGCAGCGTAGATGAGACAGTATCCTACGAGCAGTACTTC. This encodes CASSVDETVSYEQYF.

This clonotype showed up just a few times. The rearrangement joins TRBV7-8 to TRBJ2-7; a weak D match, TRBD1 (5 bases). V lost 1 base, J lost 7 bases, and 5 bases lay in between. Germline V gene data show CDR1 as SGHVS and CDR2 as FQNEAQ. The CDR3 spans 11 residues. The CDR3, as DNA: TGTGCCAGCAGCTTAGGACAGGAGCAGTACTTC. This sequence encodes CASSLGQEQYF.

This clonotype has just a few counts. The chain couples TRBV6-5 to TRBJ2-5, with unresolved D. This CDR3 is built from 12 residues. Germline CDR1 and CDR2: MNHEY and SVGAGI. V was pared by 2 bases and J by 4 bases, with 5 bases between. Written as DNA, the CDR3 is TGTGCCAGCAGTTACCCTGGAGAGACCCAGTACTTC. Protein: CASSYPGETQYF.

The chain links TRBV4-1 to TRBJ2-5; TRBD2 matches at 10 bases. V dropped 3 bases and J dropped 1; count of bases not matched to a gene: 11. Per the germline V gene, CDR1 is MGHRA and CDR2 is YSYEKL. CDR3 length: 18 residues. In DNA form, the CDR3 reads TGCGCCAGCAGCCAGGACCCTACTAGCGGGGTAACCCAAGAGACCCAGTACTTC. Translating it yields CASSQDPTSGVTQETQYF.

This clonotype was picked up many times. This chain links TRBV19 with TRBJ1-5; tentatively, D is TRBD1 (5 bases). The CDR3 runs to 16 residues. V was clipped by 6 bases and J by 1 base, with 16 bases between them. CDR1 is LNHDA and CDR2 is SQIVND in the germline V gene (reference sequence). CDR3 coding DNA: TGTGCCAGTAGACTCTGGGGCCAGGGAAGCAATCAGCCCCAGCATTTT. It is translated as CASRLWGQGSNQPQHF.

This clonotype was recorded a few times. This CDR3 reads CASSPTGGYTEAFF. CDR3 in DNA: TGTGCCAGCAGCCCCACCGGGGGGTACACTGAAGCTTTCTTT. The chain has TRBV5-4 and TRBJ1-1; D might be TRBD1 (5 bases). Trimming shortened V by 4 bases and J by 3 bases, and 13 bases separated the two germline ends. The germline CDR1 and CDR2 sequences are SGHNT and YYREEE (reference sequence). CDR3 length: 14 residues.

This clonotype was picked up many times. In DNA, the CDR3 is TGTGCCAGCAGCTTAGGACAGGGACTAGCGGCTTACTTC. This translates into CASSLGQGLAAYF. V gene TRBV7-9 combines with J gene TRBJ2-7; TRBD2 aligns across 11 bases. Germline CDR1 is SEHNR and CDR2 is FQNEAQ (reference sequence). V trimming: 1 base; J trimming: 13 bases; junction bases outside the gene matches: 6. The CDR3 is 13 residues long.

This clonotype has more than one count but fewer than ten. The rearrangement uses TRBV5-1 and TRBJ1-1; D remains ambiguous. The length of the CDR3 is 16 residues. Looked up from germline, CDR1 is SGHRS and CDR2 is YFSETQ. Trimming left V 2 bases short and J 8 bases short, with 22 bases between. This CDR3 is CASSFEMSRNVNEAFF. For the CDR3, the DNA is TGCGCCAGCAGCTTCGAGATGAGCCGGAATGTTAACGAAGCTTTCTTT. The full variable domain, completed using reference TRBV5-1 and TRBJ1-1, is KAGVTQTPRYLIKTRGQQVTLSCSPISGHRSVSWYQQTPGQGLQFLFEYFSETQRNKGNFPGRFSGRQFSNSRSEMNVSTLELGDSALYLCASSFEMSRNVNEAFFGQGTRLTVV.

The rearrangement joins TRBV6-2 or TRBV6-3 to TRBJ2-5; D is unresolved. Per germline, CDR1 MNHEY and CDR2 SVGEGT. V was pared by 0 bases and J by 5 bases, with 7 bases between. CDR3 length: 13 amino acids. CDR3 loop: CASSYSSTETQYF. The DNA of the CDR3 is TGTGCCAGCAGTTACTCCAGTACGGAGACCCAGTACTTC.

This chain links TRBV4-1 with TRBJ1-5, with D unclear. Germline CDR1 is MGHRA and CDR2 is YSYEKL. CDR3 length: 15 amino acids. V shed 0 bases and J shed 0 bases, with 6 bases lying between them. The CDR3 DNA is TGCGCCAGCAGCCAAGAGCCGGATAGCAATCAGCCCCAGCATTTT. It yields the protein CASSQEPDSNQPQHF.

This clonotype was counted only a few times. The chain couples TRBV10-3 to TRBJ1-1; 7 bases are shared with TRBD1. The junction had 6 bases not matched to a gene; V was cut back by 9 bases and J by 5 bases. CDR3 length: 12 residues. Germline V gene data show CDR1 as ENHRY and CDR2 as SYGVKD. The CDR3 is CAIARGQTEAFF. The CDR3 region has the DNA TGTGCCATTGCAAGGGGACAGACTGAAGCTTTCTTT.